This record looks at one T cell receptor beta chain sequence and its context. The data were obtained in a study of blood T cells in healthy people across ages. The authors isolated at least 7 million PBMCs per sample. Next came a second PCR, run for roughly 6 to 11 cycles, which used a sample-barcoded 5' primer along with a J-beta primer mix. From the 5' RACE reads, TCRdb called clonotypes with MiXCR, one entry per CDR3 protein. The repertoire consists of hundreds of thousands of distinct CDR3 sequences, with under 30% occurring once and the leading ten covering over 2.5%. The germline V gene has CDR1 SGHTA and CDR2 FQGNSA. The CDR3 runs 14 residues. After removal of 8 bases from V and 0 bases from J, the junction contained 6 bases not matched to a gene. The same specimen was also included in a second study, on T cells of mothers and their children.

This clonotype originated in a boy aged 5-17 years in good health. What was sequenced was blood. This rearrangement joins TRBV7-2 to TRBJ2-5, with TRBD1 matching 7 bases. The CDR3 region is CASVQGQNQETQYF. The CDR3 DNA reads as TGTGCCAGCGTCCAGGGACAGAACCAAGAGACCCAGTACTTC.